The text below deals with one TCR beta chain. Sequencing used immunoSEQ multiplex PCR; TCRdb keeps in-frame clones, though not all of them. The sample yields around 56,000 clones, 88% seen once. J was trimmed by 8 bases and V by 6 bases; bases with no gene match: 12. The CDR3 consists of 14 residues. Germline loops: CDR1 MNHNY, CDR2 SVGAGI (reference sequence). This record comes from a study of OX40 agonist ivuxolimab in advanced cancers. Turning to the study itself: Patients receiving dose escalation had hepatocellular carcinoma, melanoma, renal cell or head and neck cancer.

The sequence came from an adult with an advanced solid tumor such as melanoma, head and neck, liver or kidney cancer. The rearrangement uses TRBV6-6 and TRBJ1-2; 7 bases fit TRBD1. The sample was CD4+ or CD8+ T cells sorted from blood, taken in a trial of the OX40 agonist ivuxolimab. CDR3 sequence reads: CASRTDRAGLGYTF. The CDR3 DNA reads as TGTGCCAGCAGGACTGACAGGGCCGGTCTGGGCTACACCTTC.